Only a few counts were recorded for the clone carrying this TCR beta chain. The antigen remains undetermined. Purified naive CD4+ T cells were depleted of CD25+ Tregs. Constant-region reverse primers amplified full-length variable regions, followed by semi-nested Nested Universal Primer A PCR. TCRdb ran MiXCR on the 5' RACE reads and lists one entry per CDR3 protein. The table lists roughly 54,000 distinct CDR3 sequences, 15% to 20% of them singletons, with roughly 2.4% in the top ten. General study results and limits: Tumor-infiltrating Treg TCR alpha and beta sequences overlapped most with tumor naive CD4+ T cells, then blood naive. Tumor memory CD4+ T cell TCR gene usage was found to cluster with blood and lymph node memory CD4+ cells and with lymph node naive CD4+ cells.

V shed 0 bases and J shed 3 bases, with 6 bases lying between them. Germline CDR1 SGHRS, CDR2 YFSETQ. The CDR3 consists of 13 residues. This sequence joins TRBV5-1 and TRBJ1-1; D is undetermined. This receptor was identified in a female donor with breast cancer. Specimen: naive CD4+ T cells sorted from blood. Subset reported: naive CD4+ T cells, CD4+CD45RA+CD25-. The CDR3 is CASSLGTDTEAFF. CDR3 in DNA: TGCGCCAGCAGCTTGGGGACGGACACTGAAGCTTTCTTT.